This T cell receptor beta chain was sequenced in a study of cytomegalovirus exposure and HLA in healthy donors. CDR3 size: 14 residues. The germline V gene has CDR1 SGHRS and CDR2 YFSETQ. Trimming took 6 bases from V and 6 from J; bases not matched to a gene: 8. Vbeta (60) and Jbeta (13) primers were used in the PCR. Sequencing used immunoSEQ multiplex PCR; TCRdb keeps in-frame clones, though not all of them. The sample has 130,000 to 150,000 clones; about 64% are singletons. The rearrangement joins TRBV5-1 to TRBJ1-4; 7 bases match TRBD1. The TCR originated in a man between 60 and 75 years old in good health and CMV-seronegative. Sequenced: PBMCs. CDR3 bases: TGCGCCAGCACCCCGGATGGGACAGATGAAAAACTGTTTTTT. Its protein product is CASTPDGTDEKLFF.